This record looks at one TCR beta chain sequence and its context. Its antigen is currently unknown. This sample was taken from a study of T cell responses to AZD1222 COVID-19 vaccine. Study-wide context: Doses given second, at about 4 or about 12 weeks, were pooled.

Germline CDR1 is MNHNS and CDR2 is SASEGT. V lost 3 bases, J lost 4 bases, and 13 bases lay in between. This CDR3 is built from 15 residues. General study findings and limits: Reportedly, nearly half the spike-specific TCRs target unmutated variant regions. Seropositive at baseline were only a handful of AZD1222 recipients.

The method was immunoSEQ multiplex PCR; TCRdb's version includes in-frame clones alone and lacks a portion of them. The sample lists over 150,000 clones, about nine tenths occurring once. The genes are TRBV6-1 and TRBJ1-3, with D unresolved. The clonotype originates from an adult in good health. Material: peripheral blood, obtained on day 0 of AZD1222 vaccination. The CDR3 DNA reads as TGTGCCAGCAGTGAGGATAGACGGGTAGGAAACACCATATATTTT. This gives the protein CASSEDRRVGNTIYF.